The 6 T cell receptor beta chains below were found in one sample sequenced in a study of blood T cell repertoires in COVID-19. Profiling relied on immunoSEQ multiplex PCR, and the TCRdb table lists in-frame clones only, not all of them. Here the sample spans around 130,000 clones, around 87% being singletons. The source material was peripheral blood. The receptor source for this set is a woman aged 45 to 65 who had recovered from COVID-19.

V and J are TRBV5-4 and TRBJ2-6; D is possibly TRBD2 (5 bases). V was shortened by 4 bases and J by 4 bases, with 15 bases between the two germline ends. CDR3 length equals 16 residues. Germline CDR1 reads SGHNT; CDR2 reads YYREEE (reference sequence). CDR3 in DNA: TGTGCCAGCAGCCGGACGTCGGTAGCGGGGGCCAACGTCCTGACTTTC. Translated, it gives CASSRTSVAGANVLTF.

V gene TRBV19 combines with J gene TRBJ1-2, with 9 bases fitting TRBD1. J lost 7 bases, V lost 5 bases, and 14 bases had no gene match. The CDR3 spans 16 residues. Germline values: CDR1 LNHDA, CDR2 SQIVND (reference sequence). The CDR3, as DNA: TGTGCCAGTAGTGACCAACCCCGGGGACAGGGTTTTGGCTACACCTTC. The encoded protein is CASSDQPRGQGFGYTF. The whole variable domain, remainder taken from reference TRBV19 and TRBJ1-2, is DGGITQSPKYLFRKEGQNVTLSCEQNLNHDAMYWYRQDPGQGLRLIYYSQIVNDFQKGDIAEGYSVSREKKESFPLTVTSAQKNPTAFYLCASSDQPRGQGFGYTFGSGTRLTVV.

The rearrangement joins TRBV9 to TRBJ2-2, with 8 bases aligning to TRBD2. The CDR3 is 16 residues long. Germline loops: CDR1 SGDLS, CDR2 YYNGEE. V lost 0 bases and J lost 7; bases outside the gene matches: 8. CDR3 sequence: CASSVGRGGLGGELFF. For the CDR3, the DNA is TGTGCCAGCAGCGTAGGACGCGGGGGGTTAGGCGGGGAGCTGTTTTTT.

This clone was seen a single time. The chain joins TRBV5-6 to TRBJ1-3; D is unresolved. V was shortened by 0 bases and J by 4 bases, with 17 bases between the two germline ends. CDR3 size: 17 residues. Germline CDR1 is SGHDT and CDR2 is YYEEEE. The CDR3 sequence is CASSLGLGVFTGNTIYF. DNA for the CDR3: TGTGCCAGCAGCTTGGGGCTTGGAGTCTTTACAGGAAACACCATATATTTT.

CDR3 nucleotides: TGTGCCAGCAGCGTAGGTCCGGTATTAAGCACAGATACGCAGTATTTT. Translated: CASSVGPVLSTDTQYF. V usage is TRBV9 and J usage is TRBJ2-3; D gene ambiguous. The CDR3 consists of 16 residues. V lost 0 bases and J 0 bases, leaving 11 bases between the germline ends. Looked up from germline, CDR1 is SGDLS and CDR2 is YYNGEE.

This clone occurred a few times. This chain links TRBV11-2 with TRBJ1-2, with no clear D. CDR1 and CDR2 (germline): SGHAT, FQNNGV. Trimming stripped 2 bases from V and 4 bases from J, with 14 bases between. This CDR3 comprises 15 residues. The CDR3 loop is CASSLNSGYSYGYTF. CDR3 nucleotides: TGTGCCAGCAGCTTAAACAGTGGGTATAGCTATGGCTACACCTTC.